This TCR beta chain was profiled in a study of T cell responses to AZD1222 COVID-19 vaccine. General observations from the study: Clonal diversity may have been underestimated, and the donors were mostly white British, with more females than males. Unmutated regions of variants are reportedly targeted by nearly half of spike-specific TCRs. After the peak T cell response, and only then, were repertoires sampled.

For this clone: What it binds is not known.

Sequencing used immunoSEQ multiplex PCR; TCRdb keeps in-frame clones, though not all of them. The table has roughly 150,000 clones, about 92% seen once. V gave up 1 base and J gave up 5 bases; unmatched junction bases: 10. Germline V CDR1 and CDR2: SGHTS, YDEGEE. The CDR3 loop spans 17 amino acids. This clonotype originated in an adult in good health. The V gene is TRBV5-8, the J gene TRBJ1-5; TRBD1 matches 9 bases. Material: peripheral blood, obtained on day 0 of AZD1222 vaccination. CDR3 nucleotide sequence: TGTGCCAGCAGCTTGAGGGACAGGGTGAGGGACCATCAGCCCCAGCATTTT. It codes for CASSLRDRVRDHQPQHF.